These 8 T cell receptor beta chains originate from one sample sequenced in a study of vaccination effects on CD4 cells after COVID-19 (dated by TCRdb to between 2021 and 2024). The ViraFEST assay stimulated PBMC with viral peptide pools and then used TCR sequencing to identify antigen-specific CD4+ T cell clonotypes by expansion. After around ten days of culture, CD4+ T cells were isolated with the EasySep CD4+ T cell isolation kit. Participants received two doses of either the BNT162b2 or the mRNA-1273 mRNA SARS-CoV-2 vaccine. Preparation of the library involved the immunoSEQ multiplex PCR assay. Held by TCRdb, this immuneACCESS table contains in-frame sequences only and omits some clones. Under half of the omission traces to an unresolved V gene where checked; the cause of the rest is unknown. For this sample there are approximately 29,000 clones; around 67% appear just once. The ten largest clones represent 10% of the sample.

Their antigens are not known. The sequenced sample was CD4+ T cells from PBMCs cultured with HCoV-NL63 spike peptides, obtained after COVID-19 vaccination. According to the study, the label for this sample's cell subset or site signals: HCoV-NL63 spike overlapping peptide pool stimulation. These receptors were collected from a human donor who received a COVID-19 vaccine.

CDR3 in DNA: TGTGCCAGCACCGAGGGGCTAGCACAAGAGACCCAGTACTTC. It encodes CASTEGLAQETQYF. The rearrangement joins TRBV28 to TRBJ2-5; D is perhaps TRBD1 or TRBD2 (5 bases each). Germline V gene data show CDR1 as MDHEN and CDR2 as SYDVKM. The CDR3 has 14 residues. Trimming took off 7 bases at V and 2 bases at J, with 14 bases between the two ends.

This chain uses TRBV3-1 (or the pseudogene TRBV3-2) with TRBJ1-1; TRBD1 is a possible D gene (6 bases). The CDR3 length is 14 residues. Trimming shortened V by 4 bases and J by 6 bases, and 15 bases separated the two germline ends. Germline loops: CDR1 LGHDT, CDR2 YNNKEL (reference sequence). The CDR3 loop is CASSLKGGHSEAFF. The CDR3 DNA is TGTGCCAGCAGCCTCAAGGGGGGGCATTCTGAAGCTTTCTTT.

The gene calls are TRBV5-1 and TRBJ2-5, with TRBD2 matching 12 bases. Per the germline V gene, CDR1 is SGHRS and CDR2 is YFSETQ. The CDR3 has 17 residues. Trimming removed 1 base from V and 7 bases from J; junction bases left unmatched: 11. As DNA, the CDR3 is TGCGCCAGCAGCTTGTCTAGGACTAGCGGGGAGCTAGCGACCCAGTACTTC. It translates to CASSLSRTSGELATQYF.

The chain combines TRBV27 with TRBJ2-7, with D possibly matching TRBD2 (6 bases). V was cut by 8 bases and J by 2 bases, with 16 bases left in between. Per germline, CDR1 MNHEY and CDR2 SMNVEV (reference sequence). The CDR3 runs to 14 residues. CDR3 sequence reads: CASDIFGGPYEQYF. The DNA of the CDR3 is TGTGCCAGCGATATCTTTGGAGGGCCCTACGAGCAGTACTTC.

This chain joins TRBV10-1 and TRBJ2-1; TRBD2 matches at 8 bases. V was clipped by 4 bases and J by 1 base; unmatched bases: 0. This CDR3 comprises 14 residues. Germline CDR1 reads WNHNN; CDR2 reads SYGVQD (reference sequence). CDR3 region: CASSAGGSYNEQFF. CDR3 nucleotides: TGCGCCAGCAGTGCGGGAGGGTCCTACAATGAGCAGTTCTTC.

This chain uses TRBV18 with TRBJ2-7, with TRBD2 as a possible D gene (6 bases). The CDR3 runs 13 residues. Germline V gives CDR1 KGHSH, CDR2 LQKENI. Trimming left V 3 bases short and J 3 bases short, with 9 bases between. CDR3 sequence reads: CASSPSSDYEQYF. CDR3 in DNA: TGTGCCAGCTCACCTTCTAGCGACTACGAGCAGTACTTC.

The gene calls are TRBV5-1 and TRBJ1-1; D gene unclear. The CDR3 runs 13 residues. Trimming left V 0 bases short and J 7 bases short, with 10 bases between. Germline loops: CDR1 SGHRS, CDR2 YFSETQ. The DNA of the CDR3 is TGCGCCAGCAGCTTGGTAGGCGGGAATGAAGCTTTCTTT. Amino acid sequence: CASSLVGGNEAFF. Filled out from reference TRBV5-1 and TRBJ1-1, the complete variable domain reads KAGVTQTPRYLIKTRGQQVTLSCSPISGHRSVSWYQQTPGQGLQFLFEYFSETQRNKGNFPGRFSGRQFSNSRSEMNVSTLELGDSALYLCASSLVGGNEAFFGQGTRLTVV.

The V gene is TRBV6-1, the J gene TRBJ1-1; weak D call: TRBD1 (5 bases). The CDR3 covers 16 residues. V dropped 2 bases and J dropped 9 bases, with 22 bases sitting between them. Germline-derived CDR1 and CDR2 are MNHNS and SASEGT. CDR3 DNA: TGTGCCAGCAGTGAAATACCAGGGTGGGGGGGATCGCAAGCTTTCTTT. Amino acid sequence: CASSEIPGWGGSQAFF.